This TCR beta chain was sequenced in a study of PD-L1 blockade in urothelial cancer. About the research overall: Patients initiated atezolizumab in about 2014 at 1,200 mg intravenously every 3 weeks. Blood analysis was done at 3 weeks (second dose) and 6 weeks after treatment began. About 90% of the 29 patients were men who had bladder-origin urothelial cancer.

Notes on the study in general: Clones that were tumor-associated expanded more in the blood of durable-benefit patients at 3 weeks.

On this clone: Its antigen is not known.

Time point: peripheral blood 6 weeks after treatment start. Libraries were prepared by immunoSEQ multiplex PCR; TCRdb keeps only in-frame clonotypes and omits some of them. The sample shows roughly 120,000 clones, 80% to 90% of them seen only once. This TCR was recovered from a man in his 60s with urothelial cancer. Sequenced material: PBMCs, taken around atezolizumab (anti-PD-L1) treatment.

The CDR3 sequence is CASRSLAGEQFF. DNA of the CDR3: TGTGCCAGCAGGAGTCTAGCGGGTGAGCAGTTCTTC. The chain couples TRBV6-4 to TRBJ2-1, with TRBD2 matching 8 bases. Germline V gene data show CDR1 as MRHNA and CDR2 as SNTAGT. Trimming at V came to 6 bases and at J to 9 bases, leaving 4 bases not matched to a gene. This CDR3 comprises 12 residues.